This is a list of T cell receptor beta chains from one sample in a study of graft-versus-host responses after intestinal transplantation. TCRdb keeps only in-frame clones here, not all; method: immunoSEQ multiplex PCR. The repertoire consists of roughly 100,000 clones, with roughly 87% occurring once and the leading ten covering about 0.9%. Their specific antigens are unknown. The material was unstimulated CD4+ T cells sorted from spleen or lymph node cells, obtained before intestinal transplant. All receptors come from a human donor who received an intestinal transplant. The CDR3 runs from the conserved cysteine through the conserved F or W. The D gene is left open where the match is weak. Only some rows state a clone size, as once, few, many or a class for expanded clones.

abundance	v_gene	d_gene	j_gene	CDR3nt	CDR3aa
NA	TRBV9	NA	TRBJ2-7	TGTGCCAGCAGCTCCGGGACCACTCCCTACGAGCAGTACTTC	CASSSGTTPYEQYF
NA	TRBV2	NA	TRBJ1-1	TGTGCCAGCAGGGAGACAGGAATGAACACTGAAGCTTTCTTT	CASRETGMNTEAFF
NA	TRBV5-4	NA	TRBJ2-1	TGTGCCAGCAGCTTGTGGATTGGTGGTACAACTGAGCAGTTCTTC	CASSLWIGGTTEQFF
NA	TRBV27	TRBD2	TRBJ2-1	TGTGCCAGCAGTTTCCTAGCGGGGATGAATGAGCAGTTCTTC	CASSFLAGMNEQFF
NA	TRBV6-6	NA	TRBJ1-3	TGTGCCAGCAGTTACTCTCGGGGTGGAAACACCATATATTTT	CASSYSRGGNTIYF
NA	TRBV28	NA	TRBJ2-2	TGTGCCAGCAGTCCCCCGGGGGAGAGAACCGGGGAGCTGTTTTTT	CASSPPGERTGELFF
NA	TRBV7-3	NA	TRBJ2-3	TGTGCCAGCAGCCCCAGGGCGACCACAGATACGCAGTATTTT	CASSPRATTDTQYF
NA	TRBV7-7	NA	TRBJ2-1	TGTGCCAGCAGCCAGGACAGAGACGGTGAGCAGTTCTTC	CASSQDRDGEQFF
NA	TRBV5-4	NA	TRBJ2-1	TGTGCCAGCACCCCCAAACAGCCTTCAAACAATGAGCAGTTCTTC	CASTPKQPSNNEQFF
NA	TRBV2	NA	TRBJ1-4	TGTGCCAGCAGTGTTGGGCAGGATCATGAAAAACTGTTTTTT	CASSVGQDHEKLFF
NA	TRBV6-1	NA	TRBJ2-7	TGTGCCAGCAGTGAAGCCCCCGATCCTCTTTACGAGCAGTACTTC	CASSEAPDPLYEQYF
NA	TRBV9	NA	TRBJ1-2	TGTGCCAGCAGCGTAGGTGCTGGCTATGGCTACACCTTC	CASSVGAGYGYTF
NA	TRBV6-1	NA	TRBJ1-2	TGTGCCAGCACCGAAACCGGGACACCCTATGGCTACACCTTC	CASTETGTPYGYTF
NA	TRBV5-5	NA	TRBJ2-7	TGTGCCAGCAGCTCGGGTAGCTCCTACGAGCAGTACTTC	CASSSGSSYEQYF
NA	TRBV5-1	NA	TRBJ2-3	TGCGCCAGTAGGTCGGTGGGGCGTCGAGCAGATACGCAGTATTTT	CASRSVGRRADTQYF
NA	TRBV9	TRBD2	TRBJ2-5	TGTGCCAGCAGCGTAGCGGGGGGGCCGCAAGAGACCCAGTACTTC	CASSVAGGPQETQYF
NA	TRBV5-1	TRBD2	TRBJ2-7	TGCGCCAGCAGCCCCCGTCCCGGGACTAGCGGGGGGTACTTCGTTACCTCCTACGAGCAGTACTTC	CASSPRPGTSGGYFVTSYEQYF
NA	TRBV5-5	NA	TRBJ1-1	TGTGCCAGCAGCCTCGGGGGGCAGTACACTGAAGCTTTCTTT	CASSLGGQYTEAFF
NA	TRBV10-1	TRBD1	TRBJ2-7	TGCGCCAGCAGTGAGGGACAGGGACCCTACGAGCGGTACTTC	CASSEGQGPYERYF
NA	TRBV30	NA	TRBJ2-1	TGTGCCTGGAGCCACGGCGGAACGGAGTTCTTC	CAWSHGGTEFF
NA	TRBV5-1	NA	TRBJ2-5	TGCGCCAGCAGCTCAAGATTGTCAGGGTTACAAGAGACCCAGTACTTC	CASSSRLSGLQETQYF
NA	TRBV12-5	NA	TRBJ2-1	TGTGCTAGTGGTCAAACCGTTCCCCACGCGTACAATGAGCAGTTCTTC	CASGQTVPHAYNEQFF
NA	TRBV5-6	NA	TRBJ2-2	TGTGCCAGCAGCTTGGTTCGGGAGCCGAGGCTGGGCGGGGAGCTGTTTTTT	CASSLVREPRLGGELFF
NA	TRBV11-3	TRBD2	TRBJ2-2	TGTGCCAGCAGCTTAGATCAAGGGAGGGCCGGGGAGCTGTTTTTT	CASSLDQGRAGELFF
NA	TRBV6-5	NA	TRBJ1-2	TGTGCCAGCAGTGAAGAGGGTTTGTGGGGCTACACCTTC	CASSEEGLWGYTF
NA	TRBV6-1	NA	TRBJ1-1	TGTGCCAGCAGTGCGGGGGGTAACACTGAAGCTTTCTTT	CASSAGGNTEAFF
NA	TRBV28	TRBD2	TRBJ2-2	TGTGCCAGTGGACTAGCGGGAGCCGGGAACACCGGGGAGCTGTTTTTT	CASGLAGAGNTGELFF
NA	TRBV5-1	TRBD2	TRBJ2-1	TGCGCCAGCAGCTTGTCAGAATTTCCGGGACTAGCGGGAGCTAAGGATGAGCAGTTCTTC	CASSLSEFPGLAGAKDEQFF
NA	TRBV10-2	NA	TRBJ2-7	TGCGCCAGCAGTGAACCCGGGACACTCCGCTCCTACGAGCAGTACTTC	CASSEPGTLRSYEQYF
NA	TRBV6-1	TRBD2	TRBJ2-1	TGTGCCAGCAGTGGTTTAAGCGGGGTCTACAATGAGCAGTTCTTC	CASSGLSGVYNEQFF
NA	TRBV19	NA	TRBJ1-5	TGTGCCAGTAGTATAGGCGGGGGGCTGGGTCAGCCCCAGCATTTT	CASSIGGGLGQPQHF
NA	TRBV4-1	TRBD2	TRBJ2-5	TGCGCCAGCAGCTTTATTAGGACTAGCGGGAGGGCCACAGAGACCCAGTACTTC	CASSFIRTSGRATETQYF
NA	TRBV28	NA	TRBJ2-7	TGTGCCAGCACTGATAGCGTATCCTACGAGCAGTACTTC	CASTDSVSYEQYF
NA	TRBV2	NA	TRBJ1-6	TGTGCCAGCGGGATTAGCGGCAGGGCGAATAGTATGCTGTCCTATAATTCACCCCTCCACTTT	CASGISGRANSMLSYNSPLHF
NA	TRBV28	TRBD1	TRBJ1-6	TGTGCCAGCAGTCCGGGACAGAGCTCCTATAATTCACCCCTCCACTTT	CASSPGQSSYNSPLHF
NA	TRBV28	TRBD1	TRBJ1-3	TGTGCCAGCACCAGCCCGGGACAGGCTTCTGGAAACACCATATATTTT	CASTSPGQASGNTIYF
NA	TRBV29-1	TRBD2	TRBJ2-3	TGCAGCGTTCCCGGGCTCAGACTGGGGACTAGCGGGGGGATATACACAGATACGCAGTATTTT	CSVPGLRLGTSGGIYTDTQYF
NA	TRBV28	TRBD1	TRBJ2-1	TGTGCCAGCAGAGGGACAGCTCCCAATGAGCAGTTCTTC	CASRGTAPNEQFF
NA	TRBV6-6	NA	TRBJ1-2	TGTGCCAGCTCGATGAGCTCAGCGGGGGGCGGTTATGGCTACACCTTC	CASSMSSAGGGYGYTF
NA	TRBV5-1	TRBD1	TRBJ2-7	TGCGCCAGCAGCTTGGGAGACAGGGGTGACTCCTACGAGCAGTACTTC	CASSLGDRGDSYEQYF
NA	TRBV5-4	TRBD1	TRBJ2-1	TGTGCCAGCAGCTGGAGGGGACAGGGCCTGCATGAGCAGTTCTTC	CASSWRGQGLHEQFF
NA	TRBV7-9	TRBD2	TRBJ2-1	TGTGCCAACCACTGGCTAGCGGACAATGAGCAGTTCTTC	CANHWLADNEQFF
NA	TRBV6-5	NA	TRBJ1-6	TGTGCCAGCAGTTTGCCAGATATCGGGAGAAATTCACCCCTCCACTTT	CASSLPDIGRNSPLHF
NA	TRBV5-6	NA	TRBJ1-6	TGTGCCAGCAGACCGGGGACCGCTTATTCACCCCTCCACTTT	CASRPGTAYSPLHF
NA	TRBV7-3	NA	TRBJ2-4	TGTGCCAGCAGCTCCCCACTATGGACAGAAAACATTCAGTACTTC	CASSSPLWTENIQYF
NA	TRBV25-1	NA	TRBJ2-1	TGTGCCAGCAGTAAAGGGGGGGGCTCCTACAATGAGCAGTTCTTC	CASSKGGGSYNEQFF
NA	TRBV9	TRBD1	TRBJ2-1	TGTGCCAGCAGCGCTGACAGGGGGCGGAATGAGCAGTTCTTC	CASSADRGRNEQFF
NA	TRBV5-1	NA	TRBJ2-2	TGCGCCAGCAGCTTGGGCAGCGGGGAGCTGTTTTTT	CASSLGSGELFF
NA	TRBV27	NA	TRBJ2-7	NA	CASSTSTGRNEQYF
few	TRBV15	NA	TRBJ2-1	TGTGCCACCAGCAGGGGAGGTGCCTCCTACAATGAGCAGTTCTTC	CATSRGGASYNEQFF
NA	TRBV7-3	TRBD1	TRBJ2-1	TGTGCCAGCAGCCTGCTACAGGGGAGCGATGAGCAGTTCTTC	CASSLLQGSDEQFF
NA	TRBV5-1	NA	TRBJ1-1	TGCGCCAGCAGCTTGGAGATGACACTGGAAGCTTTCTTT	CASSLEMTLEAFF
NA	TRBV2	NA	TRBJ2-2	TGTGCCAGCAGAGAGGGAGGTACCGGGGAGCTGTTTTTT	CASREGGTGELFF
few	TRBV2	NA	TRBJ2-1	TGTGCCAGCAAGACTTCCTACAATGAGCAGTTCTTC	CASKTSYNEQFF
NA	TRBV18	NA	TRBJ2-7	TGTGCCAGCTCACCCGAACCTCAGGCCAACGAGCAGTACTTC	CASSPEPQANEQYF
NA	TRBV10-2	NA	TRBJ1-1	TGCGCCAGCAGTCCGGGGAGGGGGGGCAACACTGAAGCTTTCTTT	CASSPGRGGNTEAFF
NA	TRBV7-9	TRBD2	TRBJ2-7	TGTGCCAGCAGCTTTCTAGCGGGGGAATTATACGAGCAGTACTTC	CASSFLAGELYEQYF
NA	TRBV6-4	NA	TRBJ1-6	TGTGCCAGCAGTGAGGACCAAAATTCACCCCTCCACTTT	CASSEDQNSPLHF
once	TRBV15	NA	TRBJ2-2	TGTGCCACCAGCAGAGATAGGGCATCCGGGGAGCTGTTTTTT	CATSRDRASGELFF